These T cell receptor beta chains were read from a single sample in a study of CD8 T cells in ankylosing spondylitis. A single record per CDR3 protein comes from TCRdb applying MiXCR to the 5' RACE reads. The sample lists tens of thousands of distinct CDR3 sequences, around 16% occurring once. Sequenced sample: blood. These TCRs come from a male donor with ankylosing spondylitis or in good health (not recorded which). The CDR3 runs from the conserved cysteine through the conserved F or W. A D gene is named only where the DNA matches it firmly. Rows may omit the clone size; those that give it use once, few, many or a size class.

D gene: .
clone size: few
J gene: TRBJ2-1
V gene: TRBV20-1
CDR3 protein: CSAADPYNEQFF
CDR3 DNA: TGCAGTGCCGCAGACCCCTACAATGAGCAGTTCTTC

D gene: .
clone size: many
J gene: TRBJ2-7
V gene: TRBV29-1
CDR3 protein: CSVVTGKYYEQYF
CDR3 DNA: TGCAGCGTTGTCACAGGGAAGTACTACGAGCAGTACTTC

D gene: .
clone size: .
J gene: TRBJ2-2
V gene: TRBV7-2
CDR3 protein: CASSRRGLGGELFF
CDR3 DNA: TGTGCCAGCAGCCGGCGGGGGCTGGGCGGGGAGCTGTTTTTT

D gene: .
clone size: few
J gene: TRBJ2-3
V gene: TRBV5-1
CDR3 protein: CASTPSNTDTQYF
CDR3 DNA: TGCGCCAGCACCCCGTCCAACACAGATACGCAGTATTTT

D gene: .
clone size: .
J gene: TRBJ2-3
V gene: TRBV29-1
CDR3 protein: CSEGTDTDTQYF
CDR3 DNA: TGCAGCGAAGGGACGGACACAGATACGCAGTATTTT

D gene: .
clone size: .
J gene: TRBJ2-1
V gene: TRBV12-3/TRBV12-4
CDR3 protein: CASSLGGGAGNEQFF
CDR3 DNA: TGTGCCAGCAGTTTAGGTGGGGGGGCCGGCAATGAGCAGTTCTTC

D gene: TRBD1
clone size: once
J gene: TRBJ1-2
V gene: TRBV19
CDR3 protein: CASSALGQGGTF
CDR3 DNA: TGTGCCAGTAGTGCCTTGGGACAGGGAGGCACCTTC

D gene: .
clone size: many
J gene: TRBJ2-3
V gene: TRBV6-6
CDR3 protein: CASRNSGGGDDTQYF
CDR3 DNA: TGTGCCAGCAGAAATTCAGGGGGAGGAGATGATACGCAGTATTTT

D gene: .
clone size: many
J gene: TRBJ2-2
V gene: TRBV5-1
CDR3 protein: CASSLGLNTGELFF
CDR3 DNA: TGCGCCAGCAGCTTGGGCCTTAACACCGGGGAGCTGTTTTTT

D gene: TRBD1
clone size: .
J gene: TRBJ1-4
V gene: TRBV14
CDR3 protein: CASSEGYGTEGEKLFF
CDR3 DNA: TGTGCCAGCAGCGAGGGATACGGGACAGAAGGCGAAAAACTGTTTTTT

D gene: .
clone size: few
J gene: TRBJ2-2
V gene: TRBV6-1
CDR3 protein: CASERESTGELFF
CDR3 DNA: TGTGCCAGCGAGCGTGAAAGCACCGGGGAGCTGTTTTTT

D gene: TRBD2
clone size: .
J gene: TRBJ2-1
V gene: TRBV28
CDR3 protein: CASSSPFSGGKDEQFF
CDR3 DNA: TGTGCCAGCAGTTCCCCGTTTAGCGGGGGGAAGGATGAGCAGTTCTTC

D gene: TRBD1
clone size: medium-sized
J gene: TRBJ1-5
V gene: TRBV12-3/TRBV12-4
CDR3 protein: CASSPGQGHQPQHF
CDR3 DNA: TGTGCCAGCAGTCCCGGACAGGGACATCAGCCCCAGCATTTT

D gene: .
clone size: many
J gene: TRBJ2-3
V gene: TRBV5-5
CDR3 protein: CASSFSFEIRTDTQYF
CDR3 DNA: TGTGCCAGCAGCTTCTCCTTTGAAATCCGCACAGATACGCAGTATTTT

D gene: TRBD1
clone size: .
J gene: TRBJ2-2
V gene: TRBV10-2
CDR3 protein: CASSESRDRSTGELFF
CDR3 DNA: TGCGCCAGCAGTGAATCTCGGGACAGGTCCACCGGGGAGCTGTTTTTT

D gene: .
clone size: many
J gene: TRBJ2-3
V gene: TRBV29-1
CDR3 protein: CSVEPGSTDTQYF
CDR3 DNA: TGCAGCGTTGAACCCGGTAGCACAGATACGCAGTATTTT